What follows are 10 T cell receptor beta chains derived from one specimen sequenced in a study of human T cells and chemical hapten exposure. One entry per CDR3 protein, called by TCRdb with MiXCR from the RACE reads. The sample contains 95,000 to 100,000 distinct CDR3 sequences, 9.5% to 15% of which appear only once. Time point: patch test 1, 2 weeks after DPC sensitization. The treatment denotes: therapeutic diphenylcyclopropenone sensitization with weekly scalp DPC. The sample consisted of whole blood, taken in connection with sensitization to the hapten diphenylcyclopropenone (DPC). These receptors came from a woman aged 40 to 55 with alopecia areata. Some clones in this sample may be carry-over from other donors' samples.

The chain links TRBV29-1 to TRBJ2-3, with TRBD2 matching 12 bases. Germline loops: CDR1 SQVTM, CDR2 ANQGSEA. The CDR3 covers 17 residues. With 4 bases clipped from V and 5 bases from J, the junction kept 13 bases outside the gene matches. The chain's CDR3 is CSVVGTSGYPVGDTQYF. For the CDR3, the DNA is TGCAGCGTTGTCGGGACTAGCGGGTATCCTGTCGGAGATACGCAGTATTTT.

This clonotype showed up many times. The gene calls are TRBV9 and TRBJ2-2; TRBD2 agrees at 11 bases. Germline V CDR1 and CDR2: SGDLS, YYNGEE. V was clipped by 7 bases and J by 5 bases; unmatched bases: 4. This CDR3 spans 14 amino acids. This chain's CDR3 is CASRGTSGTGELFF. The CDR3 DNA reads TGTGCCAGCCGCGGGACTAGCGGAACCGGGGAGCTGTTTTTT.

The table lists this clonotype with a few counts. The chain couples TRBV25-1 to TRBJ1-3; D not resolved. CDR1 MGHDK and CDR2 SYGVNS come from the germline V gene. The CDR3 is 14 amino acids. V dropped 3 bases and J dropped 1 base, with 7 bases sitting between them. The chain's CDR3 is CASSDDRSGNTIYF. The CDR3 DNA reads as TGTGCCAGCAGTGATGACCGGTCTGGAAACACCATATATTTT.

Concerning this clonotype: The conserved phenylalanine or tryptophan normally closing the CDR3 is absent here, so this likely arose from a read error. V is TRBV7-2 and J is TRBJ2-2; 7 bases map to TRBD1. CDR3 length: 14 residues. Germline CDR1 is SGHTA and CDR2 is FQGNSA. With V trimmed by 6 bases and J by 7 bases, 8 bases remained unmatched. The CDR3 DNA follows: TGTGCCAGCAGGAGACAGGGTTCTGGCGGGGAGCTGTTTTTA. Translating it yields CASRRQGSGGELFL.

This clonotype was seen at least ten times. This chain links TRBV29-1 with TRBJ1-1; D gene ambiguous. The CDR3 consists of 12 residues. Germline V gene lookup returns CDR1 SQVTM and CDR2 ANQGSEA. The CDR3 sequence: CSSQRMNTEAFF. The DNA of the CDR3 is TGCAGTTCACAGCGCATGAACACTGAAGCTTTCTTT.

This clonotype was observed many times. The chain joins TRBV6-2 or TRBV6-3 to TRBJ2-1; 11 nucleotides match TRBD2. From germline, CDR1 is MNHEY and CDR2 SVGEGT. V gave up 7 bases and J gave up 4 bases; unmatched junction bases: 6. CDR3 length: 15 residues. The CDR3: CASTLRLAGYNEQFF. The CDR3, as DNA: TGTGCCAGCACCTTACGACTAGCGGGATACAATGAGCAGTTCTTC.

This clonotype came up a few times. CDR3 coding DNA: TGTGCCAGCAGCTTAGATAGGGCGTTAAACTATGGCTACACCTTC. Translated: CASSLDRALNYGYTF. This chain joins TRBV7-2 and TRBJ1-2, with D unclear. CDR1 and CDR2 (germline): SGHTA, FQGNSA. The CDR3 totals 15 residues. V was clipped by 1 base and J by 2 bases, with 11 bases between them.

This clonotype was observed a handful of times. The rearrangement links TRBV28 to TRBJ1-4, with a weak D call TRBD1 (5 bases). Trimming removed 4 bases from V and 2 bases from J, with 11 bases in between. CDR1 is MDHEN, CDR2 SYDVKM, per germline. This CDR3 contains 15 residues. CDR3 DNA: TGTGCCAGCAGTTCATCCGGGGGGACTAATGAAAAACTGTTTTTT. It codes for CASSSSGGTNEKLFF.

The sample holds many counts of this clonotype. The chain uses TRBV18 and TRBJ2-7; possible D gene TRBD2, 6 bases. With 3 bases removed from V and 1 base from J, the gap between germline ends came to 13 bases. This CDR3 has 15 residues. The germline V gene encodes CDR1 KGHSH and CDR2 LQKENI. The CDR3 DNA reads as TGTGCCAGCTCACCGCGCGGGGTGCAATCCTACGAGCAGTACTTC. It translates to CASSPRGVQSYEQYF.

This clonotype appeared a few times. The chain combines TRBV4-3 with TRBJ2-2; 12 bases fit TRBD2. V lost 3 bases, J lost 6 bases, and 8 bases stayed unmatched. CDR3 size: 17 residues. CDR1 LGHNA and CDR2 YSLEER come from the germline V gene. CDR3 nucleotides: TGCGCCAGCAGCCAGATCGTGACTAGCGGGAGCGCCGGGGAGCTGTTTTTT. Protein: CASSQIVTSGSAGELFF.